This T cell receptor beta chain was recovered during a study of blood T cells in healthy people across ages. The CDR3 totals 16 residues. CDR1 is SGDLS and CDR2 is YYNGEE in the germline V gene. With 0 bases clipped from V and 6 bases from J, the junction kept 5 bases outside the gene matches. The authors ran a second PCR of roughly 6 to 11 cycles using a sample-barcoded 5' primer and a J-beta primer mix. TCRdb recomputed calls from the 5' RACE reads with MiXCR, one row per CDR3 protein. This table holds 750,000 to 850,000 distinct CDR3 sequences, 20% to 30% found once. These data were also reused for a study on T cells of mothers and their children.

Sequences were obtained from blood. This receptor was identified in a boy aged 5-17 years in good health. The chain carries TRBV9 and TRBJ2-1; TRBD2 agrees at 11 bases. CDR3 nucleotide sequence: TGTGCCAGCAGCGTAGATGTAGCGGGGGGGTCCAATGAGCAGTTCTTC. Encoded protein: CASSVDVAGGSNEQFF.